This paragraph reports one T cell receptor (beta chain). This table comes from immunoSEQ multiplex PCR, and its TCRdb copy is limited to in-frame clones, with some not included. The top ten hold around 11% of the sample, which has about 130,000 clones, about four fifths seen once. The data originate from a study of blood T cell repertoires in COVID-19. This CDR3 is 14 amino acids long. The clonotype comes from a man aged 55 to 70 with acute or convalescent COVID-19. V is TRBV1 and J is TRBJ1-5; the D call in the table, TRBD1, was not verified against the DNA. TRBV1 is deemed a pseudogene. The sample consisted of peripheral blood. The CDR3 protein is CTSGTGTGNQPQHF. In DNA form, the CDR3 reads TGCACCAGCGGGACCGGGACAGGTAATCAGCCCCAGCATTTT.